This entry describes one TCR beta chain. This entry is derived from a study of blood T cell repertoires in COVID-19. Clones were read by immunoSEQ multiplex PCR, and TCRdb kept only the in-frame ones, dropping some. Of 150,000 to 250,000 clones detected, almost 85% appear once; the ten largest clones hold roughly 6.9%. Per the germline V gene, CDR1 is LGHDT and CDR2 is YNNKEL (reference sequence). V dropped 4 bases and J dropped 4; count of bases not matched to a gene: 2. The CDR3 loop spans 15 amino acids. This clonotype was obtained from a human donor with acute or convalescent COVID-19. The donor label of this sample is uncertain. Sequenced input: peripheral blood. The chain links TRBV3-1 (or the pseudogene TRBV3-2) to TRBJ2-2; 11 bases agree with TRBD2. CDR3 coding DNA: TGTGCCAGCAGCCGACTAGCGGGACTCACCGGGGAGCTGTTTTTT. Protein: CASSRLAGLTGELFF.